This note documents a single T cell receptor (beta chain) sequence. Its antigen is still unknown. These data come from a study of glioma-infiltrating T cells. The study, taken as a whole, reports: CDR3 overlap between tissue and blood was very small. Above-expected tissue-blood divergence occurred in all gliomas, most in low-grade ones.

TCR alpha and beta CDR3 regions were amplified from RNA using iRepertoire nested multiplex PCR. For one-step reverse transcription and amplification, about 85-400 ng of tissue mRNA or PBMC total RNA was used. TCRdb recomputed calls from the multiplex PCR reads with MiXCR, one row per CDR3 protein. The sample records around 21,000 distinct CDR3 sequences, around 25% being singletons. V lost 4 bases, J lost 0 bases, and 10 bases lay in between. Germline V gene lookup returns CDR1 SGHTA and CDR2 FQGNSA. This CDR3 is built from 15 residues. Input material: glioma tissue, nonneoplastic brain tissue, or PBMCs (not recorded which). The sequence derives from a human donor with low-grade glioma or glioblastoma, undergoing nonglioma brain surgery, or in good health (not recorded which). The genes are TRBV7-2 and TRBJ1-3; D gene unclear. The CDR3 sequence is CASSSYSSSGNTIYF. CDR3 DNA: TGTGCCAGCAGCTCCTACAGCTCCTCTGGAAACACCATATATTTT.